This T cell receptor (beta chain) was found in a study of blood T cell repertoires in COVID-19 (TCRdb year 2020). Study-wide context: Collaborator samples came from the United States, Italy and Spain and covered acute and convalescent phases of COVID-19. The repertoires were released in a freely available public database intended as a resource for research on the immune response to SARS-CoV-2. Subjects who had been exposed to COVID-19, were actively infected with it, or had recovered from it provided the deeply sampled blood TCRbeta repertoires that made up the dataset. The samples were drawn from two sources: the first 160 participants of the ongoing ImmuneRACE study, and 1,200 or so subjects contributed by 6 global collaborators. The prospective study material was composed of cDNA or gDNA derived from T cells, B-cell-depleted T cells, or PBMCs. Where available, HLA class I and class II types were obtained from metadata supplied by the sample provider rather than from assay-based typing. Sample metadata almost always included a de-identified subject ID, COVID-19 status, age in years and sex. Points the paper makes about the study in general: The quantity of clinical and demographic metadata differed by source and by participant and was supplied without curation.

The immunoSEQ Assay, a bias-controlled multiplex PCR, was used to amplify TCRbeta CDR3 regions from genomic DNA. The authors processed their data as follows. The number of nucleated cells in each sample was estimated from the amplification of reference gene primers within the assay. To quantify the absolute abundance of each unique TCRbeta CDR3 rearrangement, sequence reads were collapsed and filtered. Productive Simpson clonality was computed per sample as the square root of Simpson's diversity index over productive rearrangements. In its TCRdb copy, this immuneACCESS table keeps in-frame sequences only and misses some clones. Where compared with another copy, unresolved V genes explain less than half of these, and the others have no known cause. V, J and clone size derive from that table, while D and trimming were established from the DNA sequence. The sample table records 220,000 or so clones; 84% of these occur just once. The ten largest clones add up to 5.1% of the sample.

The germline V and J ends show losses of 3 bases and 1 base respectively, and no gene match explains 5 bases of the junction. CDR1 and CDR2 were assigned from the germline V gene as SGHDN and FVKESK. Reading from cysteine to phenylalanine, the CDR3 counts 15 amino acids. Only CDR3 DNA remains: 45 bases, in frame from the first base. As concerns this clone: Its antigen remains unidentified. The sample holds no much larger clone one base away, and base qualities are not on file.

Another Seattle source contributed samples from volunteer blood donors who had recovered from COVID-19. Each collaborating institution followed its own protocols to collect whole blood in K2EDTA tubes. Collaborator samples were shipped for TCRbeta analysis as frozen whole blood, isolated PBMCs, or DNA extracted from either sample type. The sequence was obtained from a woman aged 55-70 years who had recovered from COVID-19. The sequencing sample was made of peripheral blood. Here the chain combines TRBV14 and TRBJ2-5, with 7 middle bases fitting TRBD2. The CDR3 protein is CASSQRGILQETQYF. The sequenced DNA: TGTGCCAGCAGCCAGCGGGGGATACTCCAAGAGACCCAGTACTTC.